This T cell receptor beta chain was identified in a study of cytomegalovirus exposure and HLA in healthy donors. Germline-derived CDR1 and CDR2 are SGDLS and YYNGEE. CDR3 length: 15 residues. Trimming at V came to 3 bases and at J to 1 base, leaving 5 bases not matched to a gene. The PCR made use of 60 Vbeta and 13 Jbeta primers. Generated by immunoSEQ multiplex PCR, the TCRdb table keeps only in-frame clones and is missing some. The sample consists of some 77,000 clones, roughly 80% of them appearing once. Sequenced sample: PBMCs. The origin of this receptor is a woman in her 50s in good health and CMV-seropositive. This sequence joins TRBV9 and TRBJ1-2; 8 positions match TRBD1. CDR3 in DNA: TGTGCCAGCAGCGCAGGTGGACAGGGTAACTATGGCTACACCTTC. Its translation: CASSAGGQGNYGYTF. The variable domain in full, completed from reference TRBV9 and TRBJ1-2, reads DSGVTQTPKHLITATGQRVTLRCSPRSGDLSVYWYQQSLDQGLQFLIQYYNGEERAKGNILERFSAQQFPDLHSELNLSSLELGDSALYFCASSAGGQGNYGYTFGSGTRLTVV.